Here is one T cell receptor (beta chain) with its context. Antigen specificity is unknown. The sample is drawn from a study of T cell repertoires in cytomegalovirus infection. One entry per CDR3 protein, called by TCRdb with MiXCR from the reads. The sample holds some 920,000 distinct CDR3 sequences, 31% seen once. CDR3 length: 15 residues. Germline values: CDR1 MNHGY, CDR2 SAAAGT. V shed 5 bases and J shed 1 base, with 12 bases lying between them. This TCR was recovered from a human donor in good health (CMV status not recorded). Some clones in this sample may be carry-over from other donors' samples. V and J are TRBV6-8 and TRBJ2-4, with D tentatively TRBD2 (5 bases). Here the sequenced sample was cultured CD8+ T cells from PBMCs, taken from culture after CMV antigen stimulation. CDR3 sequence reads: CASSPGVVAKNIQYF. The CDR3 coding sequence is TGTGCCAGCAGTCCCGGGGTAGTGGCCAAAAACATTCAGTACTTC.